This section outlines one T cell receptor (beta chain) sequence together with its context. Antigen specificity is unknown. The data belong to a study of T cell repertoires in cytomegalovirus infection. Trimming shortened V by 2 bases and J by 3 bases, and 14 bases separated the two germline ends. The CDR3 is 16 residues long. Per the germline V gene, CDR1 is SGHVS and CDR2 is FNYEAQ. TCRdb re-analysed the reads in MiXCR, keeping a single row per CDR3 protein. The repertoire has some 320,000 distinct CDR3 sequences, about 29% of them found once; the top ten carry 20%. Broader study findings: HLA-C-restricted CMV clonotypes gave the most frequent clonotype in two of eight donors.

V usage is TRBV7-6 and J usage is TRBJ1-5; tentative D call: TRBD1 (6 bases). Sample: cultured PBMCs, taken from culture after CMV antigen stimulation. This clonotype was obtained from a human donor in good health (CMV status not recorded). Some clones in this sample may be carry-over from other donors' samples. This CDR3 is CASSLRAGEHNQPQHF. CDR3 in DNA: TGTGCCAGCAGCTTAAGGGCAGGGGAACACAATCAGCCCCAGCATTTT.